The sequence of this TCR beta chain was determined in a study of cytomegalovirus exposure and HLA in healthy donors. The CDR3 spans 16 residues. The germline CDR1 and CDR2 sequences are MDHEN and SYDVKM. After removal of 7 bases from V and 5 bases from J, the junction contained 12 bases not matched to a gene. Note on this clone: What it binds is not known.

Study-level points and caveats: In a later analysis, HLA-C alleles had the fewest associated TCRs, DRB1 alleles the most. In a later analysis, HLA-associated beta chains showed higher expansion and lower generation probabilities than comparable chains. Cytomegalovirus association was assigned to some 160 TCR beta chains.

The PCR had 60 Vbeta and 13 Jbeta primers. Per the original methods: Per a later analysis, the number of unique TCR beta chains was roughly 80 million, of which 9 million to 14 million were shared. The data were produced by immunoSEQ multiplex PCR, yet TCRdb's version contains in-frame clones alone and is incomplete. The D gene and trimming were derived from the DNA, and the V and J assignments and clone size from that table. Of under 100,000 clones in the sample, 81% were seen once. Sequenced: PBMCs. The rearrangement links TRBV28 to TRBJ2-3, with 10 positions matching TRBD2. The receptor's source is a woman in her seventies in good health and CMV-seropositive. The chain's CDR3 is CASTGIHRLAGDTQYF. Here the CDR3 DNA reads TGTGCCAGCACTGGAATCCATCGACTAGCGGGAGATACGCAGTATTTT.